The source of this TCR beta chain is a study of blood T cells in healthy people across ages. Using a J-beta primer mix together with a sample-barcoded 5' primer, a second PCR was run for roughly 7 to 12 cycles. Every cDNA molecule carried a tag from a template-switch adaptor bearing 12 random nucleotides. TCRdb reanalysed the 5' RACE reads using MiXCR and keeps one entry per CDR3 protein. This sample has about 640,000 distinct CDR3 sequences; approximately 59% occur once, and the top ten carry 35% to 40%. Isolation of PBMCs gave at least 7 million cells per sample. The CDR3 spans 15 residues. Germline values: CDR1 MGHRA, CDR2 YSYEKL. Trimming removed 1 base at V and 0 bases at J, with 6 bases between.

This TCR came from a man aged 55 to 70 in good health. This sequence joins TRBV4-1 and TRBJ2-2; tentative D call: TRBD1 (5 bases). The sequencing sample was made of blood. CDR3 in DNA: TGCGCCAGCAGCCAAGGGACAACGAACACCGGGGAGCTGTTTTTT. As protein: CASSQGTTNTGELFF.